These 32 T cell receptor beta chains were all obtained from the same sample, sequenced in a study of CD8 T cells in ankylosing spondylitis. MiXCR was run by TCRdb on the 5' RACE reads, yielding one entry per CDR3 protein. This sample has about 140,000 distinct CDR3 sequences; more than 7% occur once, and the top ten carry more than 7%. What was sequenced was synovial fluid, either unsorted or a sorted T cell fraction (not recorded which). Every receptor here comes from a male donor with ankylosing spondylitis.

CDR3 sequence reads: CASSVGQGGTLLFYEQYF. The CDR3 bases are TGTGCCAGCAGCGTAGGGCAGGGTGGTACCCTTCTATTCTACGAGCAGTACTTC. The chain links TRBV9 to TRBJ2-7; D perhaps matches TRBD1 (5 bases). This CDR3 comprises 18 residues. Trimming left V 0 bases short and J 3 bases short, with 22 bases between. Germline V gene data show CDR1 as SGDLS and CDR2 as YYNGEE.

This clonotype was found many times. V and J are TRBV6-2 or TRBV6-3 and TRBJ2-2; a weak D match, TRBD2 (5 bases). The V gene's germline CDR1 is MNHEY and CDR2 SVGEGT. V was shortened by 2 bases and J by 6 bases, with 7 bases between the two germline ends. The CDR3 is made up of 13 amino acids. CDR3 residues: CASSYRGSGELFF. The CDR3 nucleotides read TGTGCCAGCAGTTACCGAGGGTCCGGGGAGCTGTTTTTT.

This clonotype occurred a few times. The chain recombines TRBV29-1 with TRBJ2-2, with D possibly matching TRBD1 (6 bases). The CDR3 is 12 amino acids. The V end lost 8 bases, the J end lost 6 bases, and 13 bases lay between the germline ends. Germline CDR1 SQVTM, CDR2 ANQGSEA. The chain's CDR3 is CSYKQGSGELFF. CDR3 DNA: TGCAGCTACAAACAGGGCTCCGGGGAGCTGTTTTTT.

The chain combines TRBV7-9 with TRBJ2-5; D is possibly TRBD1 (5 bases). Between the trimmed V and J ends, which lost 1 base and 4 bases, there was a span of 16 bases. The germline CDR1 and CDR2 sequences are SEHNR and FQNEAQ (reference sequence). CDR3 size: 16 residues. As DNA, the CDR3 is TGTGCCAGCAGCTTAGGACGGCAGGGTAGTACAGAGACCCAGTACTTC. It translates to CASSLGRQGSTETQYF.

In its sample, this clonotype was seen many times. The chain has TRBV20-1 and TRBJ1-4; 10 bases fit TRBD1. J was trimmed by 7 bases and V by 5 bases; bases with no gene match: 10. Germline V gives CDR1 DFQATT, CDR2 SNEGSKA (reference sequence). The CDR3 runs 15 residues. The CDR3 loop reads CSAELRQGAGEKLFF. The CDR3 DNA sequence: TGCAGTGCTGAGCTCCGACAGGGGGCGGGTGAAAAACTGTTTTTT.

This clonotype was detected ten times or more. The J gene is TRBJ2-7, the V gene TRBV7-2; 8 bases match TRBD2. The CDR3 is 13 amino acids. V dropped 5 bases and J dropped 6; count of bases not matched to a gene: 6. Germline-derived CDR1 and CDR2 are SGHTA and FQGNSA. CDR3 DNA: TGTGCCAGCAGCCCGGGACTAGTAGGCGAGCAGTACTTC. This encodes CASSPGLVGEQYF.

This clonotype was observed a few times. CDR3 sequence reads: CASSLYNRPYTEAFF. The CDR3 DNA sequence: TGTGCCAGCAGCTTGTATAACAGACCCTACACTGAAGCTTTCTTT. The rearrangement links TRBV5-5 to TRBJ1-1, with unresolved D. The CDR3 is 15 amino acids. V shed 1 base and J shed 3 bases, with 13 bases lying between them. CDR1 and CDR2 (germline): SGHKS, YYEKEE (reference sequence). Together with reference TRBV5-5 and TRBJ1-1, the CDR3 gives the full variable domain: DAGVTQSPTHLIKTRGQQVTLRCSPISGHKSVSWYQQVLGQGPQFIFQYYEKEERGRGNFPDRFSARQFPNYSSELNVNALLLGDSALYLCASSLYNRPYTEAFFGQGTRLTVV.

The table lists this clonotype with many counts. This chain uses TRBV28 with TRBJ2-2; the D is unclear. Germline CDR1 reads MDHEN; CDR2 reads SYDVKM. V was trimmed by 7 bases and J by 4 bases, leaving 16 bases between them. The CDR3 has 15 residues. CDR3 residues: CASNDGAPSTGELFF. The DNA for the CDR3 is TGTGCCAGCAATGACGGAGCCCCTTCCACCGGGGAGCTGTTTTTT. Together with reference TRBV28 and TRBJ2-2, the CDR3 gives the full variable domain: DVKVTQSSRYLVKRTGEKVFLECVQDMDHENMFWYRQDPGLGLRLIYFSYDVKMKEKGDIPEGYSVSREKKERFSLILESASTNQTSMYLCASNDGAPSTGELFFGEGSRLTVL.

The chain employs TRBV10-3 and TRBJ2-1, with D unclear. Trimming removed 9 bases at V and 5 bases at J, with 14 bases between. CDR3 length: 13 residues. The V gene's germline CDR1 is ENHRY and CDR2 SYGVKD. CDR3 coding DNA: TGTGCCATTAGTAGGTATGAGGACAATGAGCAGTTCTTC. Translating gives CAISRYEDNEQFF.

This clonotype has at least ten counts. The rearrangement links TRBV5-1 to TRBJ2-7; D might be TRBD1 or TRBD2, each matching 5 bases. V was trimmed by 4 bases and J by 2 bases, leaving 13 bases between them. The V gene's germline CDR1 is SGHRS and CDR2 YFSETQ. The CDR3 contains 14 residues. The chain's CDR3 is CASSLRDGTYEQYF. The CDR3 region has the DNA TGCGCCAGCAGCCTCCGGGACGGGACCTACGAGCAGTACTTC.

The CDR3 reads CASSPERGRVYEQYF. In DNA, the CDR3 is TGTGCCAGCAGCCCCGAACGCGGGAGGGTCTACGAGCAGTACTTC. The chain joins TRBV7-6 to TRBJ2-7, with 9 bases lining up with TRBD2. Looked up from germline, CDR1 is SGHVS and CDR2 is FNYEAQ. CDR3 length: 15 residues. The V gene end was trimmed by 5 bases and the J gene end by 3 bases; junction bases not matched to a gene: 8. Full variable domain (missing parts from reference TRBV7-6 and TRBJ2-7): GAGVSQSPRYKVTKRGQDVALRCDPISGHVSLYWYRQALGQGPEFLTYFNYEAQQDKSGLPNDRFSAERPEGSISTLTIQRTEQRDSAMYRCASSPERGRVYEQYFGPGTRLTVT.

This clonotype was recorded many times. The gene calls are TRBV12-3 or TRBV12-4 and TRBJ2-1; 11 bases fit TRBD1. The CDR3 loop spans 14 amino acids. Trimming took 6 bases from V and 6 from J; bases not matched to a gene: 4. The CDR3 nucleotides are TGTGCCAGCAGCGGACAGGGGGCGGCCAATGAGCAGTTCTTC. As protein: CASSGQGAANEQFF.

This clonotype was detected ten times or more. The J gene is TRBJ1-4, the V gene TRBV11-2; D perhaps matches TRBD1 (6 bases). Trimming took 6 bases from V and 0 from J, leaving 11 bases between them. Germline V CDR1 and CDR2: SGHAT, FQNNGV. This CDR3 has 15 amino acids. Here the CDR3 reads CASRRPGATNEKLFF. Here the CDR3 DNA reads TGTGCCAGCAGACGACCAGGGGCAACTAATGAAAAACTGTTTTTT.

This clonotype was found many times. The J gene is TRBJ2-1, the V gene TRBV10-3; possible D gene TRBD1, 5 bases. Trimming removed 0 bases from V and 0 bases from J, with 12 bases in between. This CDR3 is built from 17 residues. Germline assignment: CDR1 ENHRY and CDR2 SYGVKD. CDR3 residues: CAISESLGLSSYNEQFF. The CDR3 DNA reads as TGTGCCATCAGTGAGTCGTTGGGGCTTAGCTCCTACAATGAGCAGTTCTTC.

The chain has TRBV5-8 and TRBJ2-7; a weak D match, TRBD2 (5 bases). V was pared by 1 base and J by 2 bases, with 13 bases between. The CDR3 runs to 15 residues. Germline V gene data show CDR1 as SGHTS and CDR2 as YDEGEE. This CDR3 reads CASSLPSGDTYEQYF. CDR3 sequence (DNA): TGTGCCAGCAGCTTGCCGTCCGGGGATACCTACGAGCAGTACTTC.

The chain is built from TRBV6-1 and TRBJ2-2; TRBD1 might be the D (6 bases). This CDR3 region has 15 residues. Trimming took 6 bases from V and 6 from J, leaving 17 bases between them. The germline CDR1 and CDR2 sequences are MNHNS and SASEGT. The CDR3 protein is CASRLPTGNAGELFF. In DNA form, the CDR3 reads TGTGCCAGCAGACTACCGACAGGCAATGCCGGGGAGCTGTTTTTT.

The sample holds many counts of this clonotype. CDR3 bases: TGCGCCAGCAGCCAAGAGGGGCGACTAGCGAGGGACACCGGGGAGCTGTTTTTT. Amino acids: CASSQEGRLARDTGELFF. The chain couples TRBV4-1 to TRBJ2-2, with TRBD2 matching over 8 bases. J gave up 3 bases and V 0 bases, and 9 bases lay outside the gene matches. The germline V gene encodes CDR1 MGHRA and CDR2 YSYEKL. CDR3 length: 18 residues.

The chain employs TRBV29-1 and TRBJ1-3, with D uncertain. The CDR3 runs to 15 residues. Looked up from germline, CDR1 is SQVTM and CDR2 is ANQGSEA. V was pared by 4 bases and J by 4 bases, with 17 bases between. In DNA, the CDR3 is TGCAGCGTTGTGGAGAAGGCCCTCAACGGAAACACCATATATTTT. Translating gives CSVVEKALNGNTIYF. Supplemented by reference TRBV29-1 and TRBJ1-3, the full variable domain reads SAVISQKPSRDICQRGTSLTIQCQVDSQVTMMFWYRQQPGQSLTLIATANQGSEATYESGFVIDKFPISRPNLTFSTLTVSNMSPEDSSIYLCSVVEKALNGNTIYFGEGSWLTVV.

This clonotype was observed a few times. V is TRBV29-1 and J is TRBJ2-3, with D maybe TRBD2 (5 bases). The CDR3 contains 13 residues. V lost 8 bases and J lost 0, with 12 bases in between. Germline V lookup: CDR1 SQVTM, CDR2 ANQGSEA. CDR3 nucleotide sequence: TGCAGCCTGGCGGGCTCTAGCACAGATACGCAGTATTTT. Protein sequence: CSLAGSSTDTQYF.

This clonotype was counted only a few times. The gene calls are TRBV4-1 and TRBJ2-7, with D unresolved. The CDR3 is made up of 16 amino acids. V shed 0 bases and J shed 0 bases, with 12 bases lying between them. CDR1 is MGHRA, CDR2 YSYEKL, per germline. CDR3 residues: CASSQDSRLNSYEQYF. CDR3 nucleotides: TGCGCCAGCAGCCAAGATAGTAGGCTTAACTCCTACGAGCAGTACTTC.

In DNA, the CDR3 is TGCAGTGCTAGAGATCCTGCACCCATGAACACTGAAGCTTTCTTT. Protein sequence: CSARDPAPMNTEAFF. The genes are TRBV20-1 and TRBJ1-1; the D is unclear. This CDR3 spans 15 amino acids. Trimming removed 0 bases at V and 0 bases at J, with 11 bases between. The germline V gene has CDR1 DFQATT and CDR2 SNEGSKA (reference sequence).

The J gene is TRBJ2-1, the V gene TRBV3-2; the listed D gene, TRBD2, was not tested against the DNA. TRBV3-2 is recorded as a pseudogene. The CDR3 has 17 amino acids. In nucleotides, the CDR3 is TGTGCCTGCAGCCAAGATAAGGGACTAGTCTCCTACAATGAGCAGTTCTTC. It codes for CACSQDKGLVSYNEQFF.

The V and J genes are TRBV29-1 and TRBJ2-1; D is perhaps TRBD2 (5 bases). Trimming stripped 8 bases from V and 13 bases from J, with 15 bases between. The CDR3 length is 10 residues. Germline V gives CDR1 SQVTM, CDR2 ANQGSEA. The CDR3 region has the DNA TGCAGCACCAAACTAGACCTCCAGTTCTTC. It encodes CSTKLDLQFF.

The chain links TRBV20-1 to TRBJ2-5, with TRBD1 as a possible D gene (6 bases). Looked up from germline, CDR1 is DFQATT and CDR2 is SNEGSKA (reference sequence). The ends were cut back, 5 bases at V and 2 bases at J, with 9 bases in the middle. CDR3 length: 12 amino acids. CDR3 DNA: TGCAGTGCTGACGGACAGCAAGAGACCCAGTACTTC. Residues: CSADGQQETQYF.

Notes on this clonotype: A read error may be the cause here, since a much bigger clone is one base away. The gene calls are TRBV20-1 and TRBJ2-3; no clear D gene. This CDR3 is 16 amino acids long. Germline V CDR1 and CDR2: DFQATT, SNEGSKA (reference sequence). CDR3: CCARDTARSWTDTQYF. The CDR3 bases are TGCTGTGCTAGAGATACAGCCCGGAGTTGGACAGATACGCAGTATTTT.

This clonotype was counted many times. This chain links TRBV4-2 with TRBJ2-3; 11 nucleotides agree with TRBD2. From germline, CDR1 is LGHNA and CDR2 YNFKEQ. The CDR3 has 16 residues. V trimming: 0 bases; J trimming: 4 bases; junction bases outside the gene matches: 3. The CDR3 loop reads CASSQETSGGADTQYF. The CDR3 region has the DNA TGTGCCAGCAGCCAAGAAACTAGCGGGGGTGCAGATACGCAGTATTTT.

Ten or more counts support this clonotype. The chain links TRBV3-1 to TRBJ2-3; tentative D call: TRBD2 (6 bases). Germline CDR1 and CDR2: LGHDT and YNNKEL (reference sequence). V lost 6 bases and J lost 8, with 18 bases in between. There are 14 residues in the CDR3. CDR3 protein: CASSRDSVGGTQYF. CDR3 DNA: TGTGCCAGCAGTCGGGACTCCGTGGGAGGTACGCAGTATTTT.

This clonotype was picked up a small number of times. CDR3 loop: CSASPPRGDQPQHF. In DNA, the CDR3 is TGCAGTGCTTCCCCTCCAAGGGGAGATCAGCCCCAGCATTTT. This rearrangement joins TRBV20-1 to TRBJ1-5; tentative D call: TRBD1 (5 bases). The CDR3 runs 14 residues. Trimming pared 5 bases from V and 5 bases from J, leaving 16 bases between. Germline lookup yields CDR1 DFQATT and CDR2 SNEGSKA (reference sequence).

This clonotype was found many times. The genes are TRBV19 and TRBJ2-1, with 7 nucleotides matching TRBD2. V lost 8 bases to trimming and J lost 1 base; unmatched junction nucleotides: 5. The germline CDR1 and CDR2 sequences are LNHDA and SQIVND (reference sequence). The CDR3 runs to 14 residues. This CDR3 is CASGGEPSYNEQFF. DNA for the CDR3: TGTGCCAGTGGGGGGGAACCTTCCTACAATGAGCAGTTCTTC. The whole variable domain, filled in from reference TRBV19 and TRBJ2-1, reads DGGITQSPKYLFRKEGQNVTLSCEQNLNHDAMYWYRQDPGQGLRLIYYSQIVNDFQKGDIAEGYSVSREKKESFPLTVTSAQKNPTAFYLCASGGEPSYNEQFFGPGTRLTVL.

This clonotype was found many times. The chain carries TRBV5-1 and TRBJ2-7; TRBD2 might be the D (5 bases). Germline V CDR1 and CDR2: SGHRS, YFSETQ. This CDR3 has 14 amino acids. The V and J ends lost 0 bases and 3 bases respectively, with 10 bases between them. In DNA form, the CDR3 reads TGCGCCAGCAGCTTGGCGGGGAGAAGCTACGAGCAGTACTTC. Its protein product is CASSLAGRSYEQYF. Filled out from reference TRBV5-1 and TRBJ2-7, the complete variable domain reads KAGVTQTPRYLIKTRGQQVTLSCSPISGHRSVSWYQQTPGQGLQFLFEYFSETQRNKGNFPGRFSGRQFSNSRSEMNVSTLELGDSALYLCASSLAGRSYEQYFGPGTRLTVT.

This clonotype showed up just a few times. The rearrangement links TRBV20-1 to TRBJ2-5, with 7 bases matching TRBD2. From germline, CDR1 is DFQATT and CDR2 SNEGSKA (reference sequence). Trimming at V came to 0 bases and at J to 5 bases, leaving 0 bases not matched to a gene. This CDR3 spans 12 amino acids. CDR3 sequence: CSARDGGETQYF. The CDR3 DNA sequence: TGCAGTGCTAGAGACGGGGGGGAGACCCAGTACTTC.

V is TRBV7-2 and J is TRBJ2-5; 7 nucleotides agree with TRBD1. The CDR3 loop spans 13 amino acids. Germline assignment: CDR1 SGHTA and CDR2 FQGNSA. V was clipped by 4 bases and J by 2 bases; unmatched bases: 1. CDR3 nucleotide sequence: TGTGCCAGCAGCTCGGGACAGCAAGAGACCCAGTACTTC. It yields the protein CASSSGQQETQYF.